The sequence of this T cell receptor beta chain was determined in a study of shared clonotypes between healthy human individuals. General study results and limits: What limited the represented genetic and exposure-history diversity was the small number of donors. A handful of donors shared approximately 5% of their naive CD4 clonotypes.

CD45RO-negative CD8 cells positively selected for CCR7 made up the naive population, which excluded terminally differentiated effector memory CD45RA+ cells. V lost 3 bases and J 1 base, leaving 10 bases between the germline ends. CDR3 length: 14 amino acids. The germline V gene encodes CDR1 MDHEN and CDR2 SYDVKM. Deep-level assay runs were performed. Data came from immunoSEQ multiplex PCR; TCRdb stores just in-frame clones and leaves some out. The sample contains about 700,000 clones, about 90% of which appear only once. This clone was seen a single time. The antigen is undetermined. The TCR comes from a man younger than 40 in good health. Sequencing was performed on naive CD8+ T cells sorted from blood. The rearrangement joins TRBV28 to TRBJ2-7; D gene ambiguous. CDR3: CASSFTLGSYEQYF. CDR3 bases: TGTGCCAGCAGTTTCACCCTAGGTTCCTACGAGCAGTACTTC.